The 18 T cell receptor beta chains below come from one sample, sequenced in a study of shared T cell receptors in the human thymus. Clones were read by immunoSEQ multiplex PCR, and TCRdb kept only the in-frame ones, dropping some. The data show roughly 410,000 clones, 95% seen once. Sequencing was carried out using thymocytes. These receptors came from a human donor.

The rearrangement links TRBV7-3 to TRBJ2-7; 12 positions match TRBD2. With V trimmed by 3 bases and J by 3 bases, 6 bases remained unmatched. The germline gives CDR1 SGHTA, CDR2 FQGTGA. CDR3 length equals 16 residues. CDR3 residues: CASSLAPGLAGYEQYF. DNA of the CDR3: TGTGCCAGCAGCTTGGCCCCGGGACTAGCGGGCTACGAGCAGTACTTC.

The chain recombines TRBV5-1 with TRBJ2-1, with 7 bases that match TRBD1. Per germline, CDR1 SGHRS and CDR2 YFSETQ. Unmatched junction bases numbered 8, after V lost 0 bases and J lost 8 bases. The CDR3 contains 15 residues. The CDR3 here is CASSLDLRGLYEQFF. The CDR3, as DNA: TGCGCCAGCAGCTTGGATTTAAGGGGGCTCTATGAGCAGTTCTTC.

This clone was counted a single time. The rearrangement joins TRBV5-1 to TRBJ2-1; 7 bases are shared with TRBD1. The germline V gene has CDR1 SGHRS and CDR2 YFSETQ. The CDR3 runs 17 residues. With V trimmed by 0 bases and J by 5 bases, 11 bases remained unmatched. The CDR3 here is CASSLVTGQSAHNEQFF. The CDR3 DNA sequence: TGCGCCAGCAGCTTGGTGACAGGGCAATCGGCACACAATGAGCAGTTCTTC. The full variable domain, rest sourced from reference TRBV5-1 and TRBJ2-1, is KAGVTQTPRYLIKTRGQQVTLSCSPISGHRSVSWYQQTPGQGLQFLFEYFSETQRNKGNFPGRFSGRQFSNSRSEMNVSTLELGDSALYLCASSLVTGQSAHNEQFFGPGTRLTVL.

This chain uses TRBV27 with TRBJ1-2; 11 bases are shared with TRBD1. With V trimmed by 5 bases and J by 5 bases, 13 bases remained unmatched. The CDR3 loop spans 17 amino acids. Germline V CDR1 and CDR2: MNHEY, SMNVEV (reference sequence). The CDR3 region is CASSRTPWDRGGYGYTF. The CDR3 DNA reads TGTGCCAGCAGTCGAACGCCCTGGGACAGGGGGGGATATGGCTACACCTTC.

This sequence joins TRBV10-2 and TRBJ1-4; 9 bases match TRBD1. Germline V gene data show CDR1 as WSHSY and CDR2 as SAAADI. This CDR3 has 17 amino acids. V lost 8 bases, J lost 0 bases, and 10 bases stayed unmatched. The CDR3: CASSSGTGPSTNEKLFF. In DNA form, the CDR3 reads TGCGCCAGCTCCTCCGGGACAGGGCCATCAACTAATGAAAAACTGTTTTTT.

In nucleotides, the CDR3 is TGTGCCAGCAGCCCGGGAGATTCTGGAAACACCATATATTTT. Translation gives CASSPGDSGNTIYF. The rearrangement links TRBV7-2 to TRBJ1-3; D remains ambiguous. The V end lost 5 bases, the J end lost 1 base, and 9 bases lay between the germline ends. This CDR3 has 14 residues. Germline lookup yields CDR1 SGHTA and CDR2 FQGNSA.

This chain links TRBV28 with TRBJ2-7; D is perhaps TRBD2 (5 bases). The length of the CDR3 is 16 residues. Trimming shortened V by 5 bases and J by 2 bases, and 19 bases separated the two germline ends. Germline loops: CDR1 MDHEN, CDR2 SYDVKM. CDR3 sequence (DNA): TGTGCCAGCAGTCCCCCCCCGGCTAGCTTCCCCTACGAGCAGTACTTC. Protein sequence: CASSPPPASFPYEQYF.

The rearrangement links TRBV25-1 to TRBJ2-6; TRBD1 agrees at 8 bases. Losses at the gene ends were 6 bases for V and 2 bases for J; bases not matched to a gene: 9. This CDR3 comprises 17 residues. Germline V gene data show CDR1 as MGHDK and CDR2 as SYGVNS. Written as DNA, the CDR3 is TGTGCCAGCAGGGCTTCCGGGACAGGACCTGGGGCCAACGTCCTGACTTTC. It yields the protein CASRASGTGPGANVLTF.

The CDR3 loop reads CASSPRTGTQREAFF. CDR3 coding DNA: TGCGCCAGCAGCCCAAGGACAGGGACACAAAGAGAAGCTTTCTTT. The chain combines TRBV5-1 with TRBJ1-1; 8 bases fit TRBD1. Germline values: CDR1 SGHRS, CDR2 YFSETQ. V dropped 4 bases and J dropped 8; count of bases not matched to a gene: 13. CDR3 length: 15 amino acids. The variable domain in full, with the rest retrieved from reference TRBV5-1 and TRBJ1-1, is KAGVTQTPRYLIKTRGQQVTLSCSPISGHRSVSWYQQTPGQGLQFLFEYFSETQRNKGNFPGRFSGRQFSNSRSEMNVSTLELGDSALYLCASSPRTGTQREAFFGQGTRLTVV.

The V call is TRBV27, the J call TRBJ2-7; 8 nucleotides line up with TRBD2. This CDR3 is 16 amino acids long. Trimming took 6 bases from V and 3 from J; bases not matched to a gene: 13. The germline V gene encodes CDR1 MNHEY and CDR2 SMNVEV (reference sequence). The DNA of the CDR3 is TGTGCCAGCAGATGCGCCTCGGGGGGGGCGTACTACGAGCAGTACTTC. This gives the protein CASRCASGGAYYEQYF.

The CDR3 is CATSRRTSGRAYNEQFF. The CDR3 nucleotides read TGTGCCACCAGCCGACGGACTAGCGGGAGGGCTTACAATGAGCAGTTCTTC. The genes are TRBV15 and TRBJ2-1; 15 bases match TRBD2. V lost 5 bases, J lost 4 bases, and 6 bases stayed unmatched. In germline, CDR1 is LNHNV, CDR2 YYDKDF (reference sequence). There are 17 residues in the CDR3. Full variable domain (remainder filled in from reference TRBV15 and TRBJ2-1): DAMVIQNPRYQVTQFGKPVTLSCSQTLNHNVMYWYQQKSSQAPKLLFHYYDKDFNNEADTPDNFQSRRPNTSFCFLDIRSPGLGDTAMYLCATSRRTSGRAYNEQFFGPGTRLTVL.

V and J are TRBV9 and TRBJ2-2, with 11 bases lining up with TRBD2. The CDR3 has 15 residues. Germline lookup yields CDR1 SGDLS and CDR2 YYNGEE. V lost 2 bases, J lost 5 bases, and 2 bases stayed unmatched. In nucleotides, the CDR3 is TGTGCCAGCAGCGTGGGACTAGCGGTGACCGGGGAGCTGTTTTTT. It encodes CASSVGLAVTGELFF.

The chain has TRBV7-3 and TRBJ1-2; 7 bases match TRBD1. Germline V gives CDR1 SGHTA, CDR2 FQGTGA. Losses at the gene ends were 0 bases for V and 2 bases for J; bases not matched to a gene: 12. This CDR3 has 18 amino acids. The CDR3 here is CASSLTPTQGVLNYGYTF. Here the CDR3 DNA reads TGTGCCAGCAGCTTAACGCCTACTCAGGGGGTTCTCAACTATGGCTACACCTTC.

The chain couples TRBV30 to TRBJ1-2, with D perhaps matching TRBD1 (6 bases). With 4 bases removed from V and 7 bases from J, the gap between germline ends came to 16 bases. Germline V lookup: CDR1 GTSNPN, CDR2 SVGIG (reference sequence). CDR3 length: 13 residues. The CDR3 bases are TGTGCCTGGAAGGACAGACAGGACGCTGGCTACACCTTC. It is translated as CAWKDRQDAGYTF. Looking up the rest from reference TRBV30 and TRBJ1-2 gives the full variable domain: SQTIHQWPATLVQPVGSPLSLECTVEGTSNPNLYWYRQAAGRGLQLLFYSVGIGQISSEVPQNLSASRPQDRQFILSSKKLLLSDSGFYLCAWKDRQDAGYTFGSGTRLTVV.

This chain links TRBV18 with TRBJ1-4; D may be TRBD1 (5 bases). Germline V CDR1 and CDR2: KGHSH, LQKENI. Trimming left V 0 bases short and J 0 bases short, with 17 bases between. This CDR3 is built from 19 residues. Written as DNA, the CDR3 is TGTGCCAGCTCACCACCGCTAACCGGGGGTCATGCAACTAATGAAAAACTGTTTTTT. The encoded protein is CASSPPLTGGHATNEKLFF.

This chain uses TRBV30 with TRBJ1-2; D gene uncertain. Germline values: CDR1 GTSNPN, CDR2 SVGIG (reference sequence). The V end lost 0 bases, the J end lost 6 bases, and 8 bases lay between the germline ends. The CDR3 extends over 12 amino acids. The CDR3 here is CAWSVGLNGYTF. The CDR3 DNA reads TGTGCCTGGAGTGTGGGTCTGAATGGCTACACCTTC. Full variable domain (missing parts from reference TRBV30 and TRBJ1-2): SQTIHQWPATLVQPVGSPLSLECTVEGTSNPNLYWYRQAAGRGLQLLFYSVGIGQISSEVPQNLSASRPQDRQFILSSKKLLLSDSGFYLCAWSVGLNGYTFGSGTRLTVV.

The J gene is TRBJ2-1, the V gene TRBV28, with 7 bases fitting TRBD2. Per the germline V gene, CDR1 is MDHEN and CDR2 is SYDVKM. V was pared by 5 bases and J by 2 bases, with 6 bases of the junction left unmatched. The CDR3 length is 15 residues. CDR3 nucleotide sequence: TGTGCCAGCAGTCCCGGGAGGAATCCCTACAATGAGCAGTTCTTC. Its protein product is CASSPGRNPYNEQFF.

The chain uses TRBV28 and TRBJ2-5; 14 positions match TRBD2. V was pared by 4 bases and J by 5 bases, with 9 bases of the junction left unmatched. The germline V gene encodes CDR1 MDHEN and CDR2 SYDVKM. CDR3 length: 17 residues. The CDR3 region has the DNA TGTGCCAGCAGTTCTCCCTCGACTAGCGGGAGGGGGGAGACCCAGTACTTC. This translates into CASSSPSTSGRGETQYF. The whole variable domain, filled in from reference TRBV28 and TRBJ2-5, reads DVKVTQSSRYLVKRTGEKVFLECVQDMDHENMFWYRQDPGLGLRLIYFSYDVKMKEKGDIPEGYSVSREKKERFSLILESASTNQTSMYLCASSSPSTSGRGETQYFGPGTRLLVL.